Listed here is a single TCR beta chain. Its antigen is still unknown. Sequencing was limited to surgery cases with top T cell transcript signatures in brain tissue. Before surgery, patients took at least one anti-epileptic drug. The CDR3 runs 13 residues. Germline V gives CDR1 MNHEY, CDR2 SVGAGI. The germline V and J ends were trimmed by 8 bases and 0 bases, with 8 bases remaining between them. The data belong to a study of brain T cells in children with intractable seizures. General study points: Pre- and post-surgery blood differed in depth, so pre-surgery absences may be undersampling. HCMV serostatus was not known, and viral specificity came from CDR3 similarity only. Among the top 50 brain clones were public and private clonotypes.

Assay used: immunoSEQ multiplex PCR; TCRdb lists only in-frame clones, some missing. The repertoire holds hundreds of clones, with about 80% as singletons. The rearrangement uses TRBV6-5 and TRBJ2-1; unclear D gene. This specimen was resected brain tissue, taken at surgery. This receptor was identified in a boy aged 5-17 years with tuberous sclerosis and intractable seizures. The CDR3 region has the DNA TGTGCCAGCCCTTTGGGCTCCTACAATGAGCAGTTCTTC. Protein sequence: CASPLGSYNEQFF.